This T cell receptor beta chain was sequenced for a study of cytomegalovirus exposure and HLA in healthy donors. This clone was counted a few times. Germline CDR1 DFQATT, CDR2 SNEGSKA (reference sequence). The J segment lost 13 bases and the V segment lost 5 bases, leaving 8 bases of the junction unmatched. CDR3 length equals 11 residues. The PCR contained 60 Vbeta and 13 Jbeta primers. Using immunoSEQ multiplex PCR, the repertoire was profiled, and TCRdb retains in-frame clones only, with some absent. The sample records about 180,000 clones, roughly 79% being singletons. The TCR originated in a man aged 35 to 55 in good health and CMV-seropositive. The chain uses TRBV20-1 and TRBJ2-1; 7 nucleotides line up with TRBD2. The sample consisted of PBMCs. CDR3 nucleotide sequence: TGCAGTGCTTTTGGGCGGGAGAGACAGTTCTTC. Its protein product is CSAFGRERQFF.